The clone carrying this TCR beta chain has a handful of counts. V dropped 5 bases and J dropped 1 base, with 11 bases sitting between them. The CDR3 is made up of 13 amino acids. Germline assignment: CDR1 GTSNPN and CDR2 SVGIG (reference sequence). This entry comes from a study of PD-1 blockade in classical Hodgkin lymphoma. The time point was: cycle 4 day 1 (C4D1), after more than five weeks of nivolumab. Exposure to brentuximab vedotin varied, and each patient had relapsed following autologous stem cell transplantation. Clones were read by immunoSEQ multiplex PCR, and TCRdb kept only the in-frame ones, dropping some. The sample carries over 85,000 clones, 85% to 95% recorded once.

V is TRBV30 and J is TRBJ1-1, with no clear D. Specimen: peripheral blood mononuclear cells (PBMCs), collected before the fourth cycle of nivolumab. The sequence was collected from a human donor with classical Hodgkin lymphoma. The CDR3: CAWYFSANTEAFF. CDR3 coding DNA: TGTGCCTGGTACTTCAGTGCGAACACTGAAGCTTTCTTT.